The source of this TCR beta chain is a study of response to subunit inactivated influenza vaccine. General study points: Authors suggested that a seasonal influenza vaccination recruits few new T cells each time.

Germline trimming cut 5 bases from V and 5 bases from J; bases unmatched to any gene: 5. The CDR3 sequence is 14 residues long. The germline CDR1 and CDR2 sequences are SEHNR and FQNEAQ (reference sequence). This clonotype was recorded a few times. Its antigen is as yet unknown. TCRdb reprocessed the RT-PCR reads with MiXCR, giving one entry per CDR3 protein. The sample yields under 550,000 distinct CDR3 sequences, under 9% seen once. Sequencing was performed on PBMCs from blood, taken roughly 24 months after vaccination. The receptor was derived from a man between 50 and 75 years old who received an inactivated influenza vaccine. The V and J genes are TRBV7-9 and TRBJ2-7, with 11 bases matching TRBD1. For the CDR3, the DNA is TGTGCCAGCAGCGCCGGGACAGGGGGGGACGAGCAGTACTTC. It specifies CASSAGTGGDEQYF.